This TCR beta chain was identified in a study of read filtering for tumor transcriptome and immune sequencing. Overall study: Mean patient age was approximately 71 years, range about 45 to 85; approximately 17 male, around 15 female. Revised staging placed about 8 patients in R-ISS I, about 17 in II, 6 or 7 in III.

This clonotype came up many times. Antigen unknown. V lost 0 bases to trimming and J lost 4 bases, with 5 bases between them. Germline-derived CDR1 and CDR2 are SGHRS and YFSETQ. This CDR3 contains 12 residues. Bone marrow was sampled from every patient at the time of active disease. General study results and limits: The sorted CD138-negative fraction was a mixed bone marrow immune population, not purified T cells.

Molecular barcoded adaptors covering alpha/delta and beta/gamma chains were used on about 0.4 ug RNA. TCRdb reprocessed the reads via MiXCR and lists one record per CDR3 protein. The table lists 100,000 to 150,000 distinct CDR3 sequences, approximately 12% of them singletons. The sequence was collected from a donor aged 40 or over with multiple myeloma. This chain uses TRBV5-1 with TRBJ2-7; D not certain. Material: a population of CD138-negative cells sorted from bone marrow. CDR3: CASSLDQYEQYF. DNA for the CDR3: TGCGCCAGCAGCTTGGATCAATACGAGCAGTACTTC.